These 5 T cell receptor beta chains came from one sample sequenced in a study of cytomegalovirus exposure and HLA in healthy donors. This PCR relied on a set of 60 Vbeta primers and 13 Jbeta primers. Profiling relied on immunoSEQ multiplex PCR, and the TCRdb table lists in-frame clones only, not all of them. Altogether around 130,000 clones are present, approximately 85% being singletons, with the ten largest covering approximately 6.7%. Sequencing was carried out using PBMCs. The receptors originated from a woman aged 30 to 39 in good health and CMV-seropositive.

The CDR3 bases are TGCAGCGTTGTGCTAAGGGGGGAGACCCAGTACTTC. Amino acid sequence: CSVVLRGETQYF. This chain uses TRBV29-1 with TRBJ2-5; a weak D match, TRBD1 (6 bases). Trimming pared 4 bases from V and 5 bases from J, leaving 11 bases between. The germline gives CDR1 SQVTM, CDR2 ANQGSEA. The CDR3 totals 12 residues. Drawing the rest from reference TRBV29-1 and TRBJ2-5, the complete variable domain is SAVISQKPSRDICQRGTSLTIQCQVDSQVTMMFWYRQQPGQSLTLIATANQGSEATYESGFVIDKFPISRPNLTFSTLTVSNMSPEDSSIYLCSVVLRGETQYFGPGTRLLVL.

V gene TRBV6-1 combines with J gene TRBJ2-5; D remains unclear. The germline gives CDR1 MNHNS, CDR2 SASEGT. The CDR3 covers 14 residues. V lost 3 bases, J lost 5 bases, and 13 bases lay in between. The CDR3 DNA follows: TGTGCCAGCAGTGACCATCCCCTCGGGGAGACCCAGTACTTC. Amino acids: CASSDHPLGETQYF.

In its sample, this clone was seen a few times. The chain couples TRBV7-3 to TRBJ1-1; 8 bases agree with TRBD1. Trimming took 3 bases from V and 5 from J; bases not matched to a gene: 5. This CDR3 has 14 amino acids. The germline CDR1 and CDR2 sequences are SGHTA and FQGTGA. CDR3 residues: CASSFSGTGTEAFF. The CDR3 nucleotides are TGTGCCAGCAGCTTTTCCGGGACAGGTACTGAAGCTTTCTTT.

The chain has TRBV5-4 and TRBJ2-3; D gene ambiguous. CDR1 SGHNT and CDR2 YYREEE come from the germline V gene (reference sequence). V shed 2 bases and J shed 3 bases, with 4 bases lying between them. This CDR3 has 12 residues. CDR3 amino acids: CASSFVTDTQYF. CDR3 in DNA: TGTGCCAGCAGCTTCGTTACAGATACGCAGTATTTT.

The genes are TRBV25-1 and TRBJ1-2; a possible D gene is TRBD1 (5 bases). From germline, CDR1 is MGHDK and CDR2 SYGVNS. The CDR3 has 12 amino acids. V lost 8 bases, J lost 8 bases, and 15 bases lay in between. CDR3 loop: CASVDPGQGYTF. The CDR3 nucleotides are TGTGCCAGCGTCGACCCAGGGCAAGGCTACACCTTC.